This entry lists 20 T cell receptor beta chains sequenced from one sample in a study of blood T cell repertoires in COVID-19. Data came from immunoSEQ multiplex PCR; TCRdb stores just in-frame clones and leaves some out. Of 140,000 or so clones in the sample, roughly 87% are singletons; the top ten hold less than 0.95%. Sequencing input: peripheral blood. These receptors all come from a woman between 50 and 59 years old with acute or convalescent COVID-19.

The chain is built from TRBV15 and TRBJ1-1, with D unclear. Germline V lookup: CDR1 LNHNV, CDR2 YYDKDF (reference sequence). V shed 1 base and J shed 0 bases, with 9 bases lying between them. The CDR3 runs 15 residues. CDR3 sequence: CATSRADTVNTEAFF. CDR3 DNA: TGTGCCACCAGCAGAGCGGATACAGTGAACACTGAAGCTTTCTTT.

The chain is built from TRBV3-1 (or the pseudogene TRBV3-2) and TRBJ2-2; D not resolved. Trimming removed 1 base from V and 6 bases from J, with 6 bases in between. From germline, CDR1 is LGHDT and CDR2 YNNKEL (reference sequence). This CDR3 contains 13 residues. CDR3 amino acids: CASSQGTAGELFF. CDR3 DNA sequence: TGTGCCAGCAGCCAAGGAACGGCCGGGGAGCTGTTTTTT.

The CDR3 region has the DNA TGCGCCAGCAGCCAGCCCCTTAGGACAGGGCTCTACTACTTC. Its protein product is CASSQPLRTGLYYF. The V call is TRBV4-1, the J call TRBJ2-4; 8 nucleotides align to TRBD1. The CDR3 spans 14 residues. The V and J ends lost 3 bases and 16 bases, in that order; junction bases with no gene match: 14. Germline lookup yields CDR1 MGHRA and CDR2 YSYEKL.

This CDR3 is CASSRGSGGTGTQYF. CDR3 nucleotides: TGTGCCAGCAGCCGCGGGTCAGGGGGGACCGGGACCCAGTACTTC. V is TRBV13 and J is TRBJ2-5, with a possible D match to TRBD1 (7 bases). The CDR3 is made up of 15 amino acids. CDR1 is PRHDT and CDR2 is FYEKMQ in the germline V gene (reference sequence). Trimming removed 5 bases from V and 7 bases from J, with 20 bases in between.

The chain is built from TRBV6-5 and TRBJ2-1; 14 positions agree with TRBD2. V gave up 2 bases and J gave up 6 bases; unmatched junction bases: 0. Germline CDR1 is MNHEY and CDR2 is SVGAGI. The CDR3 length is 15 residues. The CDR3 loop is CASSYGLAGGNEQFF. CDR3 sequence (DNA): TGTGCCAGCAGTTACGGACTAGCGGGAGGCAATGAGCAGTTCTTC.

This rearrangement joins TRBV6-5 to TRBJ1-1; 8 nucleotides agree with TRBD1. The germline V gene encodes CDR1 MNHEY and CDR2 SVGAGI. Trimming at V came to 6 bases and at J to 8 bases, leaving 14 bases not matched to a gene. This CDR3 spans 15 amino acids. The CDR3 bases are TGTGCCAGCAGACCAGGGGGCGCATACTACGCCGAAGCTTTCTTT. Translated: CASRPGGAYYAEAFF.

This clone was counted a few times. The J gene is TRBJ1-6, the V gene TRBV5-6; 11 positions agree with TRBD1. The V gene's germline CDR1 is SGHDT and CDR2 YYEEEE. J was trimmed by 9 bases and V by 0 bases; bases with no gene match: 5. The CDR3 contains 16 residues. CDR3 in amino acids: CASSLGSGTGGSPLHF. The CDR3, as DNA: TGTGCCAGCAGCTTGGGGTCCGGGACAGGGGGTTCACCCCTCCACTTT.

This chain links TRBV13 with TRBJ2-3; 9 nucleotides line up with TRBD2. Germline lookup yields CDR1 PRHDT and CDR2 FYEKMQ (reference sequence). This CDR3 contains 16 residues. V was pared by 5 bases and J by 5 bases, with 11 bases of the junction left unmatched. In DNA, the CDR3 is TGTGCCAGCAGCGGTCTGGCGGGGGGGCTGGTAGATACGCAGTATTTT. This gives the protein CASSGLAGGLVDTQYF.

The chain has TRBV19 and TRBJ2-2; 8 bases are a match to TRBD1. The CDR3 runs 16 residues. Per germline, CDR1 LNHDA and CDR2 SQIVND (reference sequence). V lost 7 bases and J lost 4; bases outside the gene matches: 11. CDR3 residues: CASTPSVDRVTGELFF. The CDR3 region has the DNA TGTGCCAGTACTCCCAGTGTGGACAGGGTCACCGGGGAGCTGTTTTTT.

There are a few counts of this clone. The rearrangement joins TRBV10-1 to TRBJ1-1, with TRBD1 matching 12 bases. Germline CDR1 and CDR2: WNHNN and SYGVQD (reference sequence). Unmatched junction bases numbered 5, after V lost 3 bases and J lost 0 bases. The CDR3 has 17 residues. CDR3 sequence: CASSEGTGGFLNTEAFF. As DNA, the CDR3 is TGCGCCAGCAGTGAAGGGACAGGGGGCTTTCTGAACACTGAAGCTTTCTTT.

The rearrangement joins TRBV7-9 to TRBJ2-2, with 10 positions matching TRBD1. The CDR3 has 16 amino acids. Unmatched junction bases numbered 6, after V lost 4 bases and J lost 4 bases. Germline CDR1 is SEHNR and CDR2 is FQNEAQ (reference sequence). The CDR3 sequence: CASSSGQGETTGELFF. CDR3 DNA sequence: TGTGCCAGCAGCTCAGGACAGGGGGAGACCACCGGGGAGCTGTTTTTT.

J is TRBJ1-2 and V is TRBV19; possible D gene TRBD1, 5 bases. The CDR3 spans 15 residues. Trimming stripped 0 bases from V and 7 bases from J, with 15 bases between. The germline V gene encodes CDR1 LNHDA and CDR2 SQIVND (reference sequence). The CDR3 sequence: CASSIDPWDLGGYTF. The CDR3 nucleotides are TGTGCCAGTAGTATAGATCCGTGGGACTTGGGTGGCTACACCTTC. The variable domain in full, with the rest retrieved from reference TRBV19 and TRBJ1-2, is DGGITQSPKYLFRKEGQNVTLSCEQNLNHDAMYWYRQDPGQGLRLIYYSQIVNDFQKGDIAEGYSVSREKKESFPLTVTSAQKNPTAFYLCASSIDPWDLGGYTFGSGTRLTVV.

This rearrangement joins TRBV6-5 to TRBJ1-5; 9 nucleotides line up with TRBD1. Germline V gene data show CDR1 as MNHEY and CDR2 as SVGAGI. The CDR3 is 15 residues long. J lost 5 bases, V lost 4 bases, and 6 bases had no gene match. The CDR3 here is CASSLDRGGDQPQHF. DNA of the CDR3: TGTGCCAGCAGTTTGGACAGGGGCGGAGATCAGCCCCAGCATTTT.

The chain carries TRBV5-4 and TRBJ1-4; 7 bases fit TRBD1. Germline CDR1 is SGHNT and CDR2 is YYREEE (reference sequence). The CDR3 extends over 16 amino acids. The J segment lost 4 bases and the V segment lost 3 bases, leaving 9 bases of the junction unmatched. CDR3 protein: CASSSETGAFNEKLFF. In DNA, the CDR3 is TGTGCCAGCAGCTCGGAAACAGGGGCTTTTAATGAAAAACTGTTTTTT. Combining the CDR3 with reference TRBV5-4 and TRBJ1-4 gives the whole variable domain ETGVTQSPTHLIKTRGQQVTLRCSSQSGHNTVSWYQQALGQGPQFIFQYYREEENGRGNFPPRFSGLQFPNYSSELNVNALELDDSALYLCASSSETGAFNEKLFFGSGTQLSVL.

The V gene is TRBV19, the J gene TRBJ2-1; 9 nucleotides align to TRBD2. This CDR3 region has 16 residues. Germline CDR1 and CDR2: LNHDA and SQIVND (reference sequence). V was pared by 3 bases and J by 8 bases, with 11 bases of the junction left unmatched. The CDR3 is CASSIKGLAAFYEQFF. Here the CDR3 DNA reads TGTGCCAGTAGTATTAAGGGACTAGCAGCTTTCTATGAGCAGTTCTTC. Variable domain in full (rest from reference TRBV19 and TRBJ2-1): DGGITQSPKYLFRKEGQNVTLSCEQNLNHDAMYWYRQDPGQGLRLIYYSQIVNDFQKGDIAEGYSVSREKKESFPLTVTSAQKNPTAFYLCASSIKGLAAFYEQFFGPGTRLTVL.

This clone has more than one count but fewer than ten. This chain links TRBV10-3 with TRBJ1-1, with D unclear. CDR1 and CDR2 from the germline V gene are ENHRY and SYGVKD. The germline V and J ends were trimmed by 3 bases and 3 bases, with 8 bases remaining between them. The CDR3 totals 13 residues. The CDR3 DNA reads TGTGCCATCAGTGAAAGAGGTTACACTGAAGCTTTCTTT. Its translation: CAISERGYTEAFF.

The chain recombines TRBV14 with TRBJ1-3; D remains unclear. The germline V gene encodes CDR1 SGHDN and CDR2 FVKESK. There are 14 residues in the CDR3. V gave up 4 bases and J gave up 8 bases, with 15 bases separating them. The CDR3 spells CASSPQLSADTIYF. In DNA, the CDR3 is TGTGCCAGCAGCCCTCAACTTTCAGCGGACACCATATATTTT.

This CDR3 reads CASSMIVTGRGNEQFF. The CDR3 DNA reads TGTGCCAGTAGTATGATCGTGACAGGTAGGGGGAATGAGCAGTTCTTC. V usage is TRBV19 and J usage is TRBJ2-1; possibly TRBD1 for D (6 bases). V was pared by 3 bases and J by 7 bases, with 19 bases between. The CDR3 loop spans 16 amino acids. Germline-derived CDR1 and CDR2 are LNHDA and SQIVND (reference sequence).

V is TRBV19 and J is TRBJ2-7; 9 nucleotides line up with TRBD2. Unmatched junction bases numbered 9, after V lost 6 bases and J lost 3 bases. CDR1 is LNHDA, CDR2 SQIVND, per germline (reference sequence). The CDR3 runs to 15 residues. As DNA, the CDR3 is TGTGCCAGTAGCCCCAGACTAGCGGAGTTCTACGAGCAGTACTTC. It encodes CASSPRLAEFYEQYF.

CDR3 in amino acids: CASSLGTSGGLGSGEQFF. In nucleotides, the CDR3 is TGCGCCAGCAGCTTGGGGACTAGCGGGGGTCTGGGGAGTGGTGAGCAGTTCTTC. The chain carries TRBV5-1 and TRBJ2-1; 13 nucleotides align to TRBD2. Germline V gene sequence: CDR1 SGHRS, CDR2 YFSETQ. With V trimmed by 0 bases and J by 9 bases, 12 bases remained unmatched. CDR3 length: 18 amino acids.